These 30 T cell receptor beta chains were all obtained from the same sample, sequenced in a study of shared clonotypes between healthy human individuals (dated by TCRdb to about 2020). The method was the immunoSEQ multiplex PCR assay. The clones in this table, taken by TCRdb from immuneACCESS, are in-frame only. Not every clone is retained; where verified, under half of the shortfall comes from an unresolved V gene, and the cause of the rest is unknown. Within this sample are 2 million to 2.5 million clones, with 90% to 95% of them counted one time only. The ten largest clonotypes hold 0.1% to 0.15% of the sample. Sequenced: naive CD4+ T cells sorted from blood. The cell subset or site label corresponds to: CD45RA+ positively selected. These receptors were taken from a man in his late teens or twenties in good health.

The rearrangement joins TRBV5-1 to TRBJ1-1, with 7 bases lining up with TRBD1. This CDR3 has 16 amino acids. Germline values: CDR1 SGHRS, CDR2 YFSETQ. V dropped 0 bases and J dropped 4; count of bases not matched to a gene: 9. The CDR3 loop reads CASSLGQGERGTEAFF. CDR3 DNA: TGCGCCAGCAGCTTGGGACAGGGTGAGAGGGGCACTGAAGCTTTCTTT. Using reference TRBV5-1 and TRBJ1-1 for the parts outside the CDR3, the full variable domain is KAGVTQTPRYLIKTRGQQVTLSCSPISGHRSVSWYQQTPGQGLQFLFEYFSETQRNKGNFPGRFSGRQFSNSRSEMNVSTLELGDSALYLCASSLGQGERGTEAFFGQGTRLTVV.

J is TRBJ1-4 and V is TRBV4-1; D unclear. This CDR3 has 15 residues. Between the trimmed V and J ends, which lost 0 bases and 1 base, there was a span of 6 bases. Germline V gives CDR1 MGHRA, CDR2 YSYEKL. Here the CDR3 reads CASSQEGITNEKLFF. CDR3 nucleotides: TGCGCCAGCAGCCAAGAGGGTATAACTAATGAAAAACTGTTTTTT.

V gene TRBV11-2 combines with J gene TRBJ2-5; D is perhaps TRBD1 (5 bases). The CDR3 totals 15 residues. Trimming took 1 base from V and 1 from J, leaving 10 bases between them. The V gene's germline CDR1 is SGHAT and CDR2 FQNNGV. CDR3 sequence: CASSLVGRLQETQYF. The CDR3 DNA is TGTGCCAGCAGCTTAGTGGGGCGTCTCCAAGAGACCCAGTACTTC.

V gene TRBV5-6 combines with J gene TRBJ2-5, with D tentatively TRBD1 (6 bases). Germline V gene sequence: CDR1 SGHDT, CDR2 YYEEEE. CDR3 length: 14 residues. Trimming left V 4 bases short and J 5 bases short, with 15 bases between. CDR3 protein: CASSPTGLGETQYF. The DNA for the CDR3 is TGTGCCAGCAGCCCGACAGGTCTTGGGGAGACCCAGTACTTC.

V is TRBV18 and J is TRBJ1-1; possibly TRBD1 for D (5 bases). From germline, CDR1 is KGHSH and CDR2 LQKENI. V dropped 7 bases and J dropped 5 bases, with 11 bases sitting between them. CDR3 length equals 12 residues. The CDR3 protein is CASYNRGTEAFF. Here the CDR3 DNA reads TGTGCCAGCTACAATCGGGGGACTGAAGCTTTCTTT.

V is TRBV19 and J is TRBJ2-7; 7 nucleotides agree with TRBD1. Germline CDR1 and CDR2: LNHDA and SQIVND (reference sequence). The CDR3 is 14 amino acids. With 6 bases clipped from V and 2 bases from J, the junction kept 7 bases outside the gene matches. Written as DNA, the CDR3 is TGTGCCAGTAGCAACCCGGGACAGACCTACGAGCAGTACTTC. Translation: CASSNPGQTYEQYF.

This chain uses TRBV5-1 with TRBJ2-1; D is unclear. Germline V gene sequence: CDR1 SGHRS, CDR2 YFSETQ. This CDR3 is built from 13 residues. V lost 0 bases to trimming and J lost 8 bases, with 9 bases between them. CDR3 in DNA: TGCGCCAGCAGCTTGGAGGGTTTCTATGAGCAGTTCTTC. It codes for CASSLEGFYEQFF.

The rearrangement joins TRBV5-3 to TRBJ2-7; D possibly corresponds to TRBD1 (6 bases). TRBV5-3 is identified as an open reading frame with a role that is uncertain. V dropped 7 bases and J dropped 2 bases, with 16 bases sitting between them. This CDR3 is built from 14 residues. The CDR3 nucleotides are TGTGCCAGATACCCTAACAGGGTTACCTACGAGCAGTACTTC. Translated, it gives CARYPNRVTYEQYF.

CDR3 region: CASSLGLAESYEQYF. The CDR3, as DNA: TGTGCCAGCAGCCTCGGTCTAGCGGAATCCTACGAGCAGTACTTC. The chain combines TRBV9 with TRBJ2-7; 7 positions agree with TRBD2. J was trimmed by 1 base and V by 4 bases; bases with no gene match: 8. Per the germline V gene, CDR1 is SGDLS and CDR2 is YYNGEE. CDR3 length: 15 residues.

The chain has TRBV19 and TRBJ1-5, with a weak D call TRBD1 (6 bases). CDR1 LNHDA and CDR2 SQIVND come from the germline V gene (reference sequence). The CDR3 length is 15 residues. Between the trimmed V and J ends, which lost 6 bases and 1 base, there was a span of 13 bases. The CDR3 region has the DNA TGTGCCAGTAGCAAGGCACAGGGCAGCAATCAGCCCCAGCATTTT. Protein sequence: CASSKAQGSNQPQHF.

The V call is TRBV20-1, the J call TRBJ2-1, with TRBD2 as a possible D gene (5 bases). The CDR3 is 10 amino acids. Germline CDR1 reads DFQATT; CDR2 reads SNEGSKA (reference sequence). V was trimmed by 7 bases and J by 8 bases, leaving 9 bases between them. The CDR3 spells CSVERDEQFF. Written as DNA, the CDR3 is TGCAGTGTTGAGAGGGATGAGCAGTTCTTC.

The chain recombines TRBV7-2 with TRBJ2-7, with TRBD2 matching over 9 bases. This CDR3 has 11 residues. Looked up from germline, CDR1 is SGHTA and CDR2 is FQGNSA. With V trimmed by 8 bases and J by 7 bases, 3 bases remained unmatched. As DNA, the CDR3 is TGTGCCAGCCGACTAGCGGCGGAGCAGTACTTC. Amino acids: CASRLAAEQYF.

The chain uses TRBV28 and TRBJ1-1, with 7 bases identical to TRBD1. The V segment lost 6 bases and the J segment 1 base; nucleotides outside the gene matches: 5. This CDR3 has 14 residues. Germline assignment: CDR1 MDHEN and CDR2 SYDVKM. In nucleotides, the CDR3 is TGTGCCAGCAGGGGGGACAGCTCGAACACTGAAGCTTTCTTT. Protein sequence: CASRGDSSNTEAFF. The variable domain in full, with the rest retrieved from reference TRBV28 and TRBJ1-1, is DVKVTQSSRYLVKRTGEKVFLECVQDMDHENMFWYRQDPGLGLRLIYFSYDVKMKEKGDIPEGYSVSREKKERFSLILESASTNQTSMYLCASRGDSSNTEAFFGQGTRLTVV.

Written as DNA, the CDR3 is TGCGCCAGCAGTGTTTGGGGGACGGGGACTGAAGCTTTCTTT. It codes for CASSVWGTGTEAFF. The chain carries TRBV10-2 and TRBJ1-1, with TRBD1 as a possible D gene (5 bases). Germline CDR1 WSHSY, CDR2 SAAADI. The ends were cut back, 4 bases at V and 5 bases at J, with 14 bases in the middle. The CDR3 consists of 14 residues.

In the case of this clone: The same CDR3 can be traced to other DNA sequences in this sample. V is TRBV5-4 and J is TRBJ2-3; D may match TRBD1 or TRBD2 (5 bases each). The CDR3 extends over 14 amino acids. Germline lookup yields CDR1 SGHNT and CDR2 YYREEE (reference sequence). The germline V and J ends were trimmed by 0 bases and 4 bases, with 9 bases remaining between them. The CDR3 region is CASSLEGRADTQYF. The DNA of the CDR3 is TGTGCCAGCAGCTTGGAGGGGCGGGCAGATACGCAGTATTTT.

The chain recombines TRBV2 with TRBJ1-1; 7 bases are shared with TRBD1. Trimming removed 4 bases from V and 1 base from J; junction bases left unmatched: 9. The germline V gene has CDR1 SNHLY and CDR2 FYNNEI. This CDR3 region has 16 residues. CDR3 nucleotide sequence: TGTGCCAGCAGTGCCCTCGGGACAGTCGGGAACACTGAAGCTTTCTTT. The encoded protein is CASSALGTVGNTEAFF.

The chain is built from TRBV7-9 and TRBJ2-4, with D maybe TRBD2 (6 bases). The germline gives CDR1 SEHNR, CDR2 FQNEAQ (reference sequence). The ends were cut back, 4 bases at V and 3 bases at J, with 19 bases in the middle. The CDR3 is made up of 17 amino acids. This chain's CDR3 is CASSSWGRRVVKNIQYF. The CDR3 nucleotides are TGTGCCAGCAGCTCGTGGGGGAGGAGAGTTGTCAAAAACATTCAGTACTTC.

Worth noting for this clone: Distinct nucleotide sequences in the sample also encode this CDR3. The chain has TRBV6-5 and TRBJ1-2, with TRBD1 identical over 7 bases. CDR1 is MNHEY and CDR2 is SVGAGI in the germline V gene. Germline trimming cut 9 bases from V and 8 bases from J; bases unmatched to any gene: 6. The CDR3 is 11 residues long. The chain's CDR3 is CASTQGGGYTF. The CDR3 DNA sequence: TGTGCCAGTACCCAAGGGGGCGGCTACACCTTC.

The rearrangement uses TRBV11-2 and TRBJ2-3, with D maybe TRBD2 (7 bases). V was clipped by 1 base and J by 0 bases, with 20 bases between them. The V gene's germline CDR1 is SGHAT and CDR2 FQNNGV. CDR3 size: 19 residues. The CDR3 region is CASSLGGPGSGPSTDTQYF. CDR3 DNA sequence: TGTGCCAGCAGCTTAGGGGGGCCGGGTAGCGGGCCAAGCACAGATACGCAGTATTTT.

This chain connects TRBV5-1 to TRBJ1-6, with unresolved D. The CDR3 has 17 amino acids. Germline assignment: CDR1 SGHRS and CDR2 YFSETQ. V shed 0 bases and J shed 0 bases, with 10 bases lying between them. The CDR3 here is CASSLDGASSYNSPLHF. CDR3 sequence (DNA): TGCGCCAGCAGCTTGGATGGCGCCAGCTCCTATAATTCACCCCTCCACTTT.

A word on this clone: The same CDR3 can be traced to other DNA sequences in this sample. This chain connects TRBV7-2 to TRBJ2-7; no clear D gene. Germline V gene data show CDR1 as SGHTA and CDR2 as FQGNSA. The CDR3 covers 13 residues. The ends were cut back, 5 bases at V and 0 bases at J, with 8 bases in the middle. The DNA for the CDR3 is TGTGCCAGCAGCCTAGTAAGCTCCTACGAGCAGTACTTC. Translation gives CASSLVSSYEQYF.

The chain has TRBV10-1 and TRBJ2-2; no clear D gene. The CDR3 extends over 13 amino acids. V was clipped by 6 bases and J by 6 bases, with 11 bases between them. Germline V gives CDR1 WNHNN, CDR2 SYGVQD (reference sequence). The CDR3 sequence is CASSYGVAGELFF. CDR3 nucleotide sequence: TGCGCCAGCAGCTATGGAGTCGCCGGGGAGCTGTTTTTT.

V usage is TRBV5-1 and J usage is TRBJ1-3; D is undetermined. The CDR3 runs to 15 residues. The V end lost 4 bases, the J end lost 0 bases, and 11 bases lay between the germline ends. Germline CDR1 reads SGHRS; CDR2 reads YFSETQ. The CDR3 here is CASSHEGISGNTIYF. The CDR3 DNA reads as TGCGCCAGCAGCCACGAGGGTATCTCTGGAAACACCATATATTTT.

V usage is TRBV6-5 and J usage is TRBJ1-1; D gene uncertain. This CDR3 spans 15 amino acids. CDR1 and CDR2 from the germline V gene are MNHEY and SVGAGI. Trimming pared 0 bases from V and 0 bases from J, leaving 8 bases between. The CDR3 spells CASSYSDAVNTEAFF. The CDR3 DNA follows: TGTGCCAGCAGTTACTCCGACGCTGTGAACACTGAAGCTTTCTTT.

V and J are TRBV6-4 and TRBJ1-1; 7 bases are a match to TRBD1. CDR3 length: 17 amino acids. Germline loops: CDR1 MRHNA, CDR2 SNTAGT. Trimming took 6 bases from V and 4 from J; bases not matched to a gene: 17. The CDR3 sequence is CASRGLRDQGEGTEAFF. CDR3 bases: TGTGCCAGCAGGGGGTTACGGGACCAGGGGGAAGGCACTGAAGCTTTCTTT.

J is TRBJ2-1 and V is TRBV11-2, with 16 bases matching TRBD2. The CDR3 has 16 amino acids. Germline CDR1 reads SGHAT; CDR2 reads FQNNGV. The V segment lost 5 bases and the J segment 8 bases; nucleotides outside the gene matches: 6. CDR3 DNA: TGTGCCAGCAGCACCGGGACTAGCGGGGGGGTGTATGAGCAGTTCTTC. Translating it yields CASSTGTSGGVYEQFF.

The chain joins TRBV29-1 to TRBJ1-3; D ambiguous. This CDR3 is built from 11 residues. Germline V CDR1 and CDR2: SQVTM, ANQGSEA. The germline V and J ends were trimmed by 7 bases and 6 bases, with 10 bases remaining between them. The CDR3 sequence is CSGTDVNTIYF. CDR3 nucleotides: TGCAGCGGTACAGATGTAAACACCATATATTTT.

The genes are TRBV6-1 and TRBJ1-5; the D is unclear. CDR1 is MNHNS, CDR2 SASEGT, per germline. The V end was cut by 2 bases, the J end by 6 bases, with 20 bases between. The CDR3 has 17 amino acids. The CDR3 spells CASSERSRTRGGQPQHF. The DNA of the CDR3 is TGTGCCAGCAGTGAACGGTCCCGAACCCGGGGTGGTCAGCCCCAGCATTTT.

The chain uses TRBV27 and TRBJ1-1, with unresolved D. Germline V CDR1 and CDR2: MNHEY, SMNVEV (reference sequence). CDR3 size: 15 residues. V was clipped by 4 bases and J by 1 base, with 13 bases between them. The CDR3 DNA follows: TGTGCCAGCAGTTCACCATTACGGGGGAACACTGAAGCTTTCTTT. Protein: CASSSPLRGNTEAFF.

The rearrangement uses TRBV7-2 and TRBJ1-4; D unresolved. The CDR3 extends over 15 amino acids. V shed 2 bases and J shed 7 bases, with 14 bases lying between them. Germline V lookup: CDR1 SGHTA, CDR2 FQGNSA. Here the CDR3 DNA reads TGTGCCAGCAGCTTAAGTTTACGGCCCACTGAAAAACTGTTTTTT. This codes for CASSLSLRPTEKLFF.